This T cell receptor (beta chain) came from a study of cytomegalovirus exposure and HLA in healthy donors. Findings of the study overall: A reported reduction in N-insertions relative to the 666-donor mean was seen in an Asian-associated ancestry cluster in a later analysis. Accounts indicate the classifier identified cytomegalovirus status with strong specificity and sensitivity. Earlier analysis yielded a pattern in which most TCR beta V segments were productive about 90% or about 30% of the time. A few V segments could not be told apart, such as TRBV6-2 and TRBV6-3, and were left out.

The PCR was carried out with 60 Vbeta primers and 13 Jbeta primers. Using immunoSEQ multiplex PCR, the repertoire was profiled, and TCRdb retains in-frame clones only, with some absent. The sample consists of some 150,000 clones, approximately 82% of them appearing once. For this clone: Its antigen is unknown. This CDR3 is also generated by other DNA sequences in the sample.

V shed 3 bases and J shed 4 bases, with 12 bases lying between them. This CDR3 region has 15 residues. Germline CDR1 and CDR2: ENHRY and SYGVKD. The TCR comes from a woman in her fifties or sixties in good health and CMV-seropositive. The sample taken for sequencing was PBMCs. The chain carries TRBV10-3 and TRBJ1-4; D is perhaps TRBD1 (6 bases). The CDR3 coding sequence is TGTGCCATCAGTGAAGGACAGACCATTAATGAAAAACTGTTTTTT. Translating gives CAISEGQTINEKLFF.